These 18 T cell receptor beta chains were all obtained from the same sample, sequenced in a study of response to subunit inactivated influenza vaccine. Via MiXCR, TCRdb re-called the RT-PCR reads, giving one row per CDR3 protein. Of about 700,000 distinct CDR3 sequences in the sample, about a sixth were seen once. The sample was PBMCs from blood, taken 12 days after vaccination. These receptors originate from a man aged 45-60 years who received an inactivated influenza vaccine.

This clonotype was seen at least ten times. J is TRBJ1-1 and V is TRBV28; 7 bases map to TRBD1. The J segment lost 2 bases and the V segment lost 6 bases, leaving 9 bases of the junction unmatched. The CDR3 extends over 15 amino acids. Germline lookup yields CDR1 MDHEN and CDR2 SYDVKM. CDR3: CASSLMGQQNTEAFF. The CDR3, as DNA: TGTGCCAGCAGCCTCATGGGACAGCAAAACACTGAAGCTTTCTTT.

This sequence joins TRBV29-1 and TRBJ2-7; 13 positions match TRBD2. This CDR3 region has 19 residues. Germline assignment: CDR1 SQVTM and CDR2 ANQGSEA. V was clipped by 5 bases and J by 0 bases; unmatched bases: 16. The CDR3 loop is CSVYSTGTSGDSYSYEQYF. The CDR3 nucleotides are TGCAGCGTTTATTCAACTGGGACTAGCGGGGACTCCTACTCCTACGAGCAGTACTTC.

This clonotype was detected a few times. The chain couples TRBV6-2 or TRBV6-3 to TRBJ2-5; D is possibly TRBD1 (6 bases). Deletions cut 2 bases from V and 4 bases from J, with 14 bases between. Germline CDR1 is MNHEY and CDR2 is SVGEGT. The CDR3 spans 15 residues. DNA for the CDR3: TGTGCCAGCAGTTACCCACAGGGCCGAAGAGAGACCCAGTACTTC. Translation: CASSYPQGRRETQYF.

This rearrangement joins TRBV13 to TRBJ2-4, with a tentative D call TRBD2 (6 bases). CDR1 and CDR2 (germline): PRHDT, FYEKMQ (reference sequence). V lost 6 bases and J 8 bases, leaving 11 bases between the germline ends. The CDR3 contains 12 residues. CDR3 bases: TGTGCCAGCAGTCGGGGGAGTGACATTCAGTACTTC. As protein: CASSRGSDIQYF.

This clonotype was counted a few times. This sequence joins TRBV5-1 and TRBJ2-5; 10 positions agree with TRBD2. The CDR3 is 15 residues long. The germline CDR1 and CDR2 sequences are SGHRS and YFSETQ. V shed 3 bases, J shed 5 bases, and the junction held 7 bases outside the gene matches. CDR3 loop: CASSSLAGDSETQYF. CDR3 DNA: TGCGCCAGCAGCTCCCTAGCGGGAGATTCCGAGACCCAGTACTTC.

The table lists this clonotype with a few counts. The chain combines TRBV12-3 or TRBV12-4 with TRBJ1-5; D is uncertain. Between the trimmed V and J ends, which lost 3 bases and 2 bases, there was a span of 11 bases. The CDR3 sequence is 15 residues long. In DNA form, the CDR3 reads TGTGCCAGCAGTTTTGGTCCGACCCGCAATCAGCCCCAGCATTTT. This translates into CASSFGPTRNQPQHF.

This clonotype turned up a few times. The V and J genes are TRBV4-2 and TRBJ1-1; maybe TRBD1 (5 bases). The CDR3 runs 14 residues. V lost 4 bases to trimming and J lost 7 bases, with 16 bases between them. CDR1 is LGHNA, CDR2 YNFKEQ, per germline. Here the CDR3 reads CASSPASGRLEAFF. As DNA, the CDR3 is TGTGCCAGCAGCCCTGCGTCAGGGAGGCTTGAAGCTTTCTTT.

This clonotype showed up many times. The chain recombines TRBV7-6 with TRBJ2-7; 9 nucleotides match TRBD2. V gave up 1 base and J gave up 2 bases; unmatched junction bases: 3. There are 15 residues in the CDR3. Germline V CDR1 and CDR2: SGHVS, FNYEAQ. CDR3 DNA sequence: TGTGCCAGCAGCTTAGATCTAGCGGGGACCTACGAGCAGTACTTC. Protein sequence: CASSLDLAGTYEQYF.

The chain couples TRBV10-3 to TRBJ2-1, with D hard to call. The germline V gene encodes CDR1 ENHRY and CDR2 SYGVKD. This CDR3 contains 12 residues. With 2 bases removed from V and 4 bases from J, the gap between germline ends came to 3 bases. The CDR3 protein is CAISEEYNEQFF. In nucleotides, the CDR3 is TGTGCCATCAGTGAGGAGTACAATGAGCAGTTCTTC.

J is TRBJ2-6 and V is TRBV12-3 or TRBV12-4, with D possibly being TRBD1 (7 bases). CDR3 size: 17 residues. V was shortened by 4 bases and J by 0 bases, with 13 bases between the two germline ends. CDR3 amino acids: CASSSAGQISGANVLTF. The CDR3 DNA follows: TGTGCCAGCAGTTCGGCGGGACAGATCTCTGGGGCCAACGTCCTGACTTTC.

This chain uses TRBV7-2 with TRBJ2-1; D is ambiguous. This CDR3 spans 12 amino acids. Germline assignment: CDR1 SGHTA and CDR2 FQGNSA. CDR3 nucleotide sequence: TGTAGCGCGGAATCTTCCTACAATGAGCAGTTCTTC. It encodes CSAESSYNEQFF. The variable domain in full, with the rest retrieved from reference TRBV7-2 and TRBJ2-1, is GAGVSQSPSNKVTEKGKDVELRCDPISGHTALYWYRQSLGQGLEFLIYFQGNSAPDKSGLPSDRFSAERTGGSVSTLTIQRTQQEDSAVYLCSAESSYNEQFFGPGTRLTVL.

This clonotype was seen a few times. The chain carries TRBV3-1 and TRBJ2-3; 7 bases match TRBD1. The germline gives CDR1 LGHDT, CDR2 YNNKEL (reference sequence). The CDR3 runs 14 residues. V lost 2 bases, J lost 4 bases, and 3 bases stayed unmatched. CDR3 bases: TGTGCCAGCAGCCAAACAGGGGCCCCAGATACGCAGTATTTT. As protein: CASSQTGAPDTQYF.

The chain links TRBV20-1 to TRBJ2-1; tentatively, D is TRBD2 (6 bases). The germline V gene encodes CDR1 DFQATT and CDR2 SNEGSKA (reference sequence). The CDR3 sequence is 16 residues long. V lost 0 bases and J 10 bases, leaving 22 bases between the germline ends. The CDR3 loop is CSAREQGSGPAGEQFF. The CDR3 DNA is TGCAGTGCTAGAGAGCAGGGTAGCGGCCCCGCAGGCGAGCAGTTCTTC.

There are a few counts of this clonotype. The chain recombines TRBV20-1 with TRBJ2-2, with a tentative D call TRBD1 (6 bases). The V gene's germline CDR1 is DFQATT and CDR2 SNEGSKA (reference sequence). The CDR3 extends over 14 amino acids. V shed 5 bases and J shed 4 bases, with 14 bases lying between them. CDR3 in DNA: TGCAGTGCTGAGGGGGTGGGGGTCACCGGGGAGCTGTTTTTT. Protein: CSAEGVGVTGELFF.

This clonotype was observed a few times. The chain recombines TRBV29-1 with TRBJ1-1, with D maybe TRBD1 (5 bases). Germline values: CDR1 SQVTM, CDR2 ANQGSEA. V lost 4 bases, J lost 3 bases, and 12 bases lay in between. The CDR3 length is 13 residues. In nucleotides, the CDR3 is TGCAGCGTTGGAGGGGTGATTTACACTGAAGCTTTCTTT. Translated, it gives CSVGGVIYTEAFF.

This clonotype was observed a handful of times. The rearrangement links TRBV27 to TRBJ1-5, with D unresolved. The CDR3 runs to 14 residues. V was clipped by 10 bases and J by 6 bases, with 19 bases between them. Germline V gives CDR1 MNHEY, CDR2 SMNVEV (reference sequence). CDR3 loop: CANILRVGVQPQHF. The CDR3 DNA is TGTGCCAACATTCTTAGGGTAGGCGTTCAGCCCCAGCATTTT.

The gene calls are TRBV28 and TRBJ2-1; 10 nucleotides match TRBD1. Germline V gives CDR1 MDHEN, CDR2 SYDVKM. The CDR3 is 16 residues long. V trimming: 6 bases; J trimming: 3 bases; junction bases outside the gene matches: 8. Here the CDR3 DNA reads TGTGCCAGCAGGGCCCGGACAGGGGGAGGCTACAATGAGCAGTTCTTC. The encoded protein is CASRARTGGGYNEQFF.

This clonotype was counted only a few times. V and J are TRBV4-2 and TRBJ2-7, with TRBD2 identical over 13 bases. Trimming took 0 bases from V and 4 from J; bases not matched to a gene: 6. In germline, CDR1 is LGHNA, CDR2 YNFKEQ. This CDR3 has 17 residues. CDR3 DNA sequence: TGTGCCAGCAGCCAAGATGGACTAGCGGGGGTTGAATACGAGCAGTACTTC. Protein: CASSQDGLAGVEYEQYF.